A single sample gave rise to the 24 T cell receptor beta chains below, sequenced in a study of blood T cell repertoires in COVID-19. Some clones are missing from TCRdb's copy, which holds only in-frame ones; the method was immunoSEQ multiplex PCR. This sample carries roughly 290,000 clones, 70% to 90% of them seen once, and the ten largest clones take about 1%. The sample taken for sequencing was peripheral blood. Receptors originate from a human donor with COVID-19, enrolled during active disease. The donor label of this sample is uncertain.

V and J are TRBV19 and TRBJ1-1; TRBD1 might be the D (6 bases). This CDR3 comprises 13 residues. The V end was cut by 7 bases, the J end by 4 bases, with 13 bases between. The germline V gene has CDR1 LNHDA and CDR2 SQIVND (reference sequence). CDR3 in amino acids: CASTWGRGTEAFF. As DNA, the CDR3 is TGTGCCAGTACCTGGGGGCGCGGCACTGAAGCTTTCTTT.

The rearrangement links TRBV5-1 to TRBJ2-5; 7 bases are a match to TRBD2. Germline V gene data show CDR1 as SGHRS and CDR2 as YFSETQ. The CDR3 covers 15 residues. J lost 5 bases, V lost 0 bases, and 7 bases had no gene match. The DNA of the CDR3 is TGCGCCAGCAGCTTGGGTATGGGACTATCGGAGACCCAGTACTTC. Its protein product is CASSLGMGLSETQYF.

The chain is built from TRBV30 and TRBJ1-1; the D gene is possibly TRBD1 (5 bases). V lost 0 bases and J lost 5, with 16 bases in between. This CDR3 has 15 residues. Germline lookup yields CDR1 GTSNPN and CDR2 SVGIG (reference sequence). The CDR3 sequence: CAWSVGALRLTEAFF. CDR3 coding DNA: TGTGCCTGGAGTGTAGGGGCCCTGAGGTTGACTGAAGCTTTCTTT. Full variable domain (missing parts from reference TRBV30 and TRBJ1-1): SQTIHQWPATLVQPVGSPLSLECTVEGTSNPNLYWYRQAAGRGLQLLFYSVGIGQISSEVPQNLSASRPQDRQFILSSKKLLLSDSGFYLCAWSVGALRLTEAFFGQGTRLTVV.

This clone has more than one count but fewer than ten. The CDR3 here is CASSGRGRALGYEQYF. The CDR3 coding sequence is TGTGCCAGCAGTGGTAGAGGGAGGGCCCTCGGGTACGAGCAGTACTTC. The V call is TRBV6-1, the J call TRBJ2-7; TRBD2 matches at 7 bases. V shed 4 bases, J shed 4 bases, and the junction held 13 bases outside the gene matches. The CDR3 extends over 16 amino acids. CDR1 MNHNS and CDR2 SASEGT come from the germline V gene.

This rearrangement joins TRBV28 to TRBJ1-5, with TRBD1 as a possible D gene (6 bases). The CDR3 is made up of 18 amino acids. Germline CDR1 is MDHEN and CDR2 is SYDVKM. Trimming left V 3 bases short and J 6 bases short, with 24 bases between. This CDR3 is CASSLQGLAQGWGQPQHF. The CDR3, as DNA: TGTGCCAGCAGTTTGCAAGGACTAGCACAGGGTTGGGGTCAGCCCCAGCATTTT.

V and J are TRBV28 and TRBJ1-1; D possibly corresponds to TRBD1 (5 bases). There are 16 residues in the CDR3. The V end was cut by 6 bases, the J end by 0 bases, with 17 bases between. In germline, CDR1 is MDHEN, CDR2 SYDVKM. The CDR3 bases are TGTGCCAGCAGCCGGGCAGGGCACCCCTTGAACACTGAAGCTTTCTTT. Protein sequence: CASSRAGHPLNTEAFF.

This chain connects TRBV19 to TRBJ2-7, with 9 bases identical to TRBD2. The CDR3 is made up of 15 amino acids. The germline V gene has CDR1 LNHDA and CDR2 SQIVND (reference sequence). V shed 5 bases and J 3 bases; nucleotides not matched to a gene: 8. This chain's CDR3 is CASSLKTSGDYEQYF. The CDR3 DNA sequence: TGTGCCAGTAGTTTAAAGACTAGCGGAGACTACGAGCAGTACTTC.

The chain uses TRBV28 and TRBJ2-5, with 8 positions matching TRBD2. Germline CDR1 and CDR2: MDHEN and SYDVKM. CDR3 length: 15 amino acids. V gave up 7 bases and J gave up 10 bases; unmatched junction bases: 17. The CDR3 region is CASKGSGGGPVNQYF. The CDR3 DNA sequence: TGTGCCAGCAAAGGAAGCGGGGGAGGCCCCGTTAACCAGTACTTC. Full variable domain (remainder filled in from reference TRBV28 and TRBJ2-5): DVKVTQSSRYLVKRTGEKVFLECVQDMDHENMFWYRQDPGLGLRLIYFSYDVKMKEKGDIPEGYSVSREKKERFSLILESASTNQTSMYLCASKGSGGGPVNQYFGPGTRLLVL.

The chain carries TRBV20-1 and TRBJ1-2, with 7 bases aligning to TRBD1. The CDR3 is 14 amino acids. The germline CDR1 and CDR2 sequences are DFQATT and SNEGSKA (reference sequence). V trimming: 3 bases; J trimming: 7 bases; junction bases outside the gene matches: 11. The CDR3 sequence is CSASSPTGSPGYTF. CDR3 sequence (DNA): TGCAGTGCTAGTTCACCGACAGGGTCGCCTGGCTACACCTTC.

V is TRBV6-5 and J is TRBJ2-1, with unresolved D. From germline, CDR1 is MNHEY and CDR2 SVGAGI. The length of the CDR3 is 11 residues. V dropped 5 bases and J dropped 9 bases, with 8 bases sitting between them. In DNA form, the CDR3 reads TGTGCCAGCAGTCGTAGAGGTGAGCAGTTCTTC. This translates into CASSRRGEQFF.

The CDR3 sequence: CASSLDGRGTGELFF. The CDR3 region has the DNA TGTGCCAGCAGCTTAGACGGCCGAGGCACCGGGGAGCTGTTTTTT. This chain links TRBV7-3 with TRBJ2-2; D is uncertain. CDR1 and CDR2 from the germline V gene are SGHTA and FQGTGA. V lost 2 bases and J lost 4, with 11 bases in between. The CDR3 totals 15 residues.

The chain uses TRBV13 and TRBJ2-7; 11 bases map to TRBD2. The CDR3 runs 18 residues. V shed 5 bases and J 3 bases; nucleotides not matched to a gene: 15. Germline CDR1 PRHDT, CDR2 FYEKMQ (reference sequence). CDR3 protein: CASSTTSGIPPPYYEQYF. CDR3 DNA: TGTGCCAGCAGCACGACTAGCGGGATTCCACCCCCCTACTACGAGCAGTACTTC.

This chain uses TRBV27 with TRBJ2-2; 8 nucleotides agree with TRBD1. With 10 bases clipped from V and 0 bases from J, the junction kept 4 bases outside the gene matches. Germline V gene lookup returns CDR1 MNHEY and CDR2 SMNVEV (reference sequence). The CDR3 covers 14 residues. CDR3 residues: CAIPGQANTGELFF. The CDR3 DNA reads as TGTGCCATCCCGGGACAGGCGAACACCGGGGAGCTGTTTTTT.

The rearrangement links TRBV4-2 to TRBJ1-6; TRBD1 is a possible D gene (6 bases). The ends were cut back, 0 bases at V and 6 bases at J, with 9 bases in the middle. Looked up from germline, CDR1 is LGHNA and CDR2 is YNFKEQ. The CDR3 extends over 15 amino acids. The CDR3 here is CASSQDHRANSPLHF. The CDR3 DNA follows: TGTGCCAGCAGCCAAGATCACAGGGCTAATTCACCCCTCCACTTT.

This sequence joins TRBV15 and TRBJ1-6; D uncertain. CDR1 LNHNV and CDR2 YYDKDF come from the germline V gene (reference sequence). Trimming took off 0 bases at V and 8 bases at J, with 20 bases between the two ends. The CDR3 consists of 18 residues. The CDR3, as DNA: TGTGCCACCAGCAGAGATCGGTCCGTAGGAGGACCACATTCACCCCTCCACTTT. Translating it yields CATSRDRSVGGPHSPLHF.

This chain connects TRBV4-1 to TRBJ1-3, with D perhaps TRBD1 (6 bases). Trimming stripped 3 bases from V and 4 bases from J, with 19 bases between. CDR3 length equals 17 residues. Germline values: CDR1 MGHRA, CDR2 YSYEKL. CDR3 in DNA: TGCGCCAGCAGCCACGTAGGACAGCTGCTGGGAGGAAACACCATATATTTT. As protein: CASSHVGQLLGGNTIYF.

This chain connects TRBV7-2 to TRBJ2-6, with D unclear. Germline V gene data show CDR1 as SGHTA and CDR2 as FQGNSA. The CDR3 consists of 16 residues. The V and J ends lost 8 bases and 3 bases respectively, with 17 bases between them. This chain's CDR3 is CASGRGPLNGANVLTF. The CDR3 region has the DNA TGTGCCAGCGGGCGTGGGCCCCTCAATGGGGCCAACGTCCTGACTTTC.

The chain uses TRBV6-5 and TRBJ1-6; 9 nucleotides agree with TRBD1. V shed 2 bases, J shed 9 bases, and the junction held 5 bases outside the gene matches. This CDR3 spans 15 amino acids. Germline-derived CDR1 and CDR2 are MNHEY and SVGAGI. The CDR3 DNA reads TGTGCCAGCAGTTACACCGGGACAGGGAGTTCACCCCTCCACTTT. It codes for CASSYTGTGSSPLHF.

This chain links TRBV9 with TRBJ2-2; 10 bases match TRBD1. V lost 3 bases, J lost 3 bases, and 5 bases stayed unmatched. This CDR3 has 16 residues. Germline loops: CDR1 SGDLS, CDR2 YYNGEE. The CDR3 DNA reads TGTGCCAGCAGCGCCAGACAGGGGGCGGACACCGGGGAGCTGTTTTTT. Translating it yields CASSARQGADTGELFF.

This clone has just one count. This chain uses TRBV6-2 or TRBV6-3 with TRBJ1-4, with D maybe TRBD1 (5 bases). Germline assignment: CDR1 MNHEY and CDR2 SVGEGT. Trimming removed 4 bases at V and 5 bases at J, with 11 bases between. CDR3 size: 14 residues. This chain's CDR3 is CASSSPGGNEKLFF. CDR3 DNA sequence: TGTGCCAGCAGTTCCCCGGGGGGGAATGAAAAACTGTTTTTT.

The rearrangement uses TRBV5-8 and TRBJ2-7; no clear D gene. The V and J ends lost 0 bases and 3 bases respectively, with 13 bases between them. CDR3 length: 15 residues. Looked up from germline, CDR1 is SGHTS and CDR2 is YDEGEE. Written as DNA, the CDR3 is TGTGCCAGCAGCTTGGAACTGACGAGGAGCTACGAGCAGTACTTC. It is translated as CASSLELTRSYEQYF.

This chain uses TRBV27 with TRBJ1-5; D remains ambiguous. Trimming removed 6 bases from V and 1 base from J, with 7 bases in between. The CDR3 covers 13 residues. The germline CDR1 and CDR2 sequences are MNHEY and SMNVEV (reference sequence). In DNA, the CDR3 is TGTGCCAGCAGGTTGACAAGCAATCAGCCCCAGCATTTT. Protein sequence: CASRLTSNQPQHF.

As regards this clone: Other DNA sequences of this sample code for an identical CDR3. The CDR3 DNA sequence: TGTGCCAGCTCACCAGGGACAGGAGCGAATCAGCCCCAGCATTTT. Its translation is CASSPGTGANQPQHF. V gene TRBV18 combines with J gene TRBJ1-5, with 8 nucleotides matching TRBD1. V was pared by 2 bases and J by 4 bases, with 4 bases of the junction left unmatched. In germline, CDR1 is KGHSH, CDR2 LQKENI. The CDR3 covers 15 residues.

The rearrangement links TRBV18 to TRBJ1-1; D is unclear. Germline V gene lookup returns CDR1 KGHSH and CDR2 LQKENI. Trimming shortened V by 4 bases and J by 4 bases, and 13 bases separated the two germline ends. This CDR3 comprises 14 residues. CDR3: CASSLPGVGTEAFF. The DNA for the CDR3 is TGTGCCAGCTCACTACCCGGAGTGGGCACTGAAGCTTTCTTT.